These 23 T cell receptor beta chains came from one sample sequenced in a study of breast tumors, draining lymph nodes, adjacent tissues (dated by TCRdb to the mid-2010s). Library prep was done by multiplex PCR. The data were produced on an Illumina HiSeq 2000. TCRdb's own reprocessing of the public reads used fastp at Q25 and MiXCR and kept productive beta chains. Entries that share a CDR3 protein sequence are merged under the most common genes and DNA. The sample yields 45,000 or so distinct CDR3 sequences; more than 20% were counted once. Of the sample, 6.5% to 8% falls within the top ten clones. Sequenced sample: breast tumor tissue. These receptors were obtained from a female donor with breast cancer. Some clones in this sample may be carry-over from other donors' samples.

A word on this clonotype: With a much larger clone just one base away, this may be a read error. The J gene is TRBJ1-2, the V gene TRBV6-1; 9 bases match TRBD1. There are 13 residues in the CDR3. Germline V gene sequence: CDR1 MNHNS, CDR2 SASEGT. The ends lost 10 bases at V and 7 bases at J; junction bases unmatched: 10. CDR3 DNA sequence: TGTGCCACCCTGGACAGGGGCGGCTGTGGCTACACCTTC. Residues: CATLDRGGCGYTF.

This clonotype was seen at least ten times. The rearrangement links TRBV20-1 to TRBJ1-4, with no clear D. V lost 0 bases, J lost 6 bases, and 8 bases lay in between. CDR1 and CDR2 (germline): DFQATT, SNEGSKA (reference sequence). This CDR3 is 13 amino acids long. CDR3 loop: CSARDLQDEKLFF. The CDR3, as DNA: TGCAGTGCTAGAGATTTGCAGGATGAAAAACTGTTTTTT.

This clonotype has a count of ten or more. The genes are TRBV5-6 and TRBJ2-3; the D call may be TRBD1 or TRBD2 (5 bases each). Germline V gene sequence: CDR1 SGHDT, CDR2 YYEEEE. Deletions cut 5 bases from V and 1 base from J, with 14 bases between. This CDR3 has 15 residues. The CDR3 loop is CASRGTALGTDTQYF. Written as DNA, the CDR3 is TGTGCCAGCAGAGGGACGGCCTTGGGCACAGATACGCAGTATTTT.

In this sample, this clonotype turned up many times. The V call is TRBV5-1, the J call TRBJ2-1; D gene unclear. This CDR3 comprises 14 residues. Germline values: CDR1 SGHRS, CDR2 YFSETQ. V lost 3 bases and J lost 9, with 16 bases in between. CDR3 protein: CASSSGEMFGEQFF. The CDR3 nucleotides are TGCGCCAGCAGCTCCGGAGAGATGTTCGGTGAGCAGTTCTTC.

This clonotype was counted many times. The chain couples TRBV7-9 to TRBJ2-1; 7 bases are shared with TRBD2. V was clipped by 0 bases and J by 5 bases; unmatched bases: 1. CDR3 length: 14 residues. Germline V gene sequence: CDR1 SEHNR, CDR2 FQNEAQ (reference sequence). The CDR3 reads CASSLAGGNNEQFF. The CDR3 DNA sequence: TGTGCCAGCAGCTTAGCGGGAGGGAACAATGAGCAGTTCTTC.

As for this clonotype: The junction shows a germline mismatch at one end, possibly a read error. V gene TRBV7-7 combines with J gene TRBJ2-7; the match to TRBD2 covers 14 bases. Germline V gene lookup returns CDR1 SSHAT and CDR2 FNYEAQ (reference sequence). This CDR3 is 15 amino acids long. CDR3 amino acids: CASSRGLAGDYEQYF. The CDR3 bases are TGTGCTAGCAGCCGGGGACTAGCGGGAGACTACGAGCAGTACTTC.

This rearrangement joins TRBV11-2 to TRBJ2-1; D call uncertain. Germline loops: CDR1 SGHAT, CDR2 FQNNGV. The CDR3 runs 16 residues. V was cut by 2 bases and J by 0 bases, with 11 bases left in between. The CDR3 sequence: CASSLMTGSSYNEQFF. Written as DNA, the CDR3 is TGTGCCAGCAGCTTAATGACTGGCAGCTCCTACAATGAGCAGTTCTTC.

This clonotype was counted many times. The chain couples TRBV20-1 to TRBJ2-3; D ambiguous. From germline, CDR1 is DFQATT and CDR2 SNEGSKA (reference sequence). This CDR3 is built from 11 residues. The CDR3 loop reads CRASSTDTQYF. The CDR3, as DNA: TGCAGGGCATCGAGCACAGATACGCAGTATTTT.

This clonotype was detected many times. The rearrangement uses TRBV3-1 and TRBJ1-3, with D uncertain. CDR1 and CDR2 (germline): LGHDT, YNNKEL (reference sequence). V was clipped by 1 base and J by 0 bases, with 7 bases between them. This CDR3 comprises 15 residues. The CDR3 loop is CASSQGAYSGNTIYF. For the CDR3, the DNA is TGTGCCAGCAGCCAAGGAGCTTACTCTGGAAACACCATATATTTT.

The chain employs TRBV7-2 and TRBJ2-7; TRBD1 aligns across 8 bases. The V gene's germline CDR1 is SGHTA and CDR2 FQGNSA. The CDR3 contains 15 residues. The V segment lost 4 bases and the J segment 6 bases; nucleotides outside the gene matches: 11. CDR3 sequence: CASSSDRGAPIEQYF. Written as DNA, the CDR3 is TGTGCCAGCAGCTCCGACAGGGGAGCTCCGATCGAGCAGTACTTC. Looking up the rest from reference TRBV7-2 and TRBJ2-7 gives the full variable domain: GAGVSQSPSNKVTEKGKDVELRCDPISGHTALYWYRQSLGQGLEFLIYFQGNSAPDKSGLPSDRFSAERTGGSVSTLTIQRTQQEDSAVYLCASSSDRGAPIEQYFGPGTRLTVT.

In its sample, this clonotype was seen many times. The V and J genes are TRBV6-6 and TRBJ1-5, with D unclear. V lost 5 bases and J 2 bases, leaving 16 bases between the germline ends. Looked up from germline, CDR1 is MNHNY and CDR2 is SVGAGI (reference sequence). CDR3 length: 16 amino acids. Here the CDR3 DNA reads TGTGCCAGCAGTCACGGTGGGGTGAGTGGCAATCAGCCCCAGCATTTT. Its translation: CASSHGGVSGNQPQHF.

This clonotype rates as medium-sized. J is TRBJ2-1 and V is TRBV27; D assignment may be TRBD1 or TRBD2 (6 bases each). The germline V gene encodes CDR1 MNHEY and CDR2 SMNVEV (reference sequence). The ends were cut back, 5 bases at V and 7 bases at J, with 18 bases in the middle. This CDR3 is built from 15 residues. The CDR3 coding sequence is TGTGCCAGCAGTGGTGGAGGGGGGACCCGGAATGAGCAGTTCTTC. It is translated as CASSGGGGTRNEQFF.

About this clonotype: A clone one base away is much larger, so this may be a read error. V usage is TRBV19 and J usage is TRBJ2-1; 7 bases match TRBD2. Germline V lookup: CDR1 LNHDA, CDR2 SQIVND (reference sequence). This CDR3 comprises 12 residues. The trim removed 6 bases at V and 8 bases at J, leaving 4 bases unmatched. The CDR3 coding sequence is TGTGCCAGTAGCCATGCGGGGGATGAGCAGTTCTTC. Its translation is CASSHAGDEQFF. The complete variable domain, with remaining parts taken from reference TRBV19 and TRBJ2-1, reads DGGITQSPKYLFRKEGQNVTLSCEQNLNHDAMYWYRQDPGQGLRLIYYSQIVNDFQKGDIAEGYSVSREKKESFPLTVTSAQKNPTAFYLCASSHAGDEQFFGPGTRLTVL.

This clonotype has at least ten counts. This rearrangement joins TRBV14 to TRBJ1-4; D remains unclear. V was trimmed by 1 base and J by 8 bases, leaving 5 bases between them. The CDR3 has 12 residues. Germline CDR1 reads SGHDN; CDR2 reads FVKESK. The chain's CDR3 is CASSQVPEKLFF. In nucleotides, the CDR3 is TGTGCCAGCAGCCAAGTTCCCGAAAAACTGTTTTTT.

This clonotype has ten or more counts. The rearrangement joins TRBV6-6 to TRBJ1-4; 8 bases are shared with TRBD1. The germline V gene has CDR1 MNHNY and CDR2 SVGAGI (reference sequence). The CDR3 runs to 14 residues. The V segment lost 7 bases and the J segment 2 bases; nucleotides outside the gene matches: 3. Here the CDR3 reads CASNPGGTNEKLFF. For the CDR3, the DNA is TGTGCCAGCAACCCAGGGGGCACTAATGAAAAACTGTTTTTT.

In this sample, this clonotype turned up many times. The chain combines TRBV6-6 with TRBJ2-7, with D perhaps assigned TRBD1 or TRBD2 (6 bases each). Trimming cost V 3 bases and J 3 bases, with 15 bases left between them. The germline gives CDR1 MNHNY, CDR2 SVGAGI (reference sequence). The CDR3 loop spans 15 amino acids. The CDR3 sequence: CASSYKEGVSYEQYF. Written as DNA, the CDR3 is TGTGCCAGCAGTTATAAGGAGGGGGTTAGCTACGAGCAGTACTTC.

This clonotype occurred many times. This chain joins TRBV20-1 and TRBJ1-2; 7 positions match TRBD1. This CDR3 has 14 amino acids. V lost 1 base to trimming and J lost 3 bases; unmatched junction nucleotides: 5. From germline, CDR1 is DFQATT and CDR2 SNEGSKA (reference sequence). The CDR3 bases are TGCAGTGCTAGAGCCAGGGGGTCGGACTATGGCTACACCTTC. This codes for CSARARGSDYGYTF.

This clonotype was observed at least ten times. The rearrangement uses TRBV9 and TRBJ2-7, with 7 nucleotides matching TRBD1. The V gene end was trimmed by 0 bases and the J gene end by 4 bases; junction bases not matched to a gene: 4. This CDR3 is built from 14 residues. Looked up from germline, CDR1 is SGDLS and CDR2 is YYNGEE. CDR3 residues: CASSVGQGEYEQYF. As DNA, the CDR3 is TGTGCCAGCAGCGTAGGTCAGGGGGAATACGAGCAGTACTTC.

This chain links TRBV24-1 with TRBJ2-5; D is uncertain. V shed 7 bases and J shed 5 bases, with 10 bases lying between them. From germline, CDR1 is KGHDR and CDR2 SFDVKD. The CDR3 contains 12 residues. CDR3 residues: CATSSSRETQYF. In DNA, the CDR3 is TGTGCCACCAGCTCTAGTCGGGAGACCCAGTACTTC.

This clonotype was detected many times. The V and J genes are TRBV2 and TRBJ2-7; TRBD2 aligns across 7 bases. This CDR3 has 12 amino acids. Germline V gene lookup returns CDR1 SNHLY and CDR2 FYNNEI. The J segment lost 1 base and the V segment lost 7 bases, leaving 1 base of the junction unmatched. The CDR3 DNA follows: TGTGCCAGCACTAGCGGATCCTACGAGCAGTACTTC. The encoded protein is CASTSGSYEQYF. The whole variable domain, filled in from reference TRBV2 and TRBJ2-7, reads EPEVTQTPSHQVTQMGQEVILRCVPISNHLYFYWYRQILGQKVEFLVSFYNNEISEKSEIFDDQFSVERPDGSNFTLKIRSTKLEDSAMYFCASTSGSYEQYFGPGTRLTVT.

For this clonotype: A read error is possible here, since a much larger clone lies one base away. This chain connects TRBV7-9 to TRBJ2-1, with TRBD2 matching over 10 bases. CDR3 length equals 16 residues. The germline V gene has CDR1 SEHNR and CDR2 FQNEAQ (reference sequence). The CDR3 region has the DNA TGTGCCAGCAGCCCTCCTGGACTAGCGGCAAACAATGCGCAGTTCTTC. This gives the protein CASSPPGLAANNAQFF.

V gene TRBV13 combines with J gene TRBJ2-1, with D possibly TRBD2 on 5 matching bases. The germline gives CDR1 PRHDT, CDR2 FYEKMQ (reference sequence). Trimming left V 5 bases short and J 6 bases short, with 11 bases between. The length of the CDR3 is 13 residues. In DNA form, the CDR3 reads TGTGCCAGCAGCATTCTAGCTTCCAATGAGCAGTTCTTC. It is translated as CASSILASNEQFF.

Regarding this clonotype: One base away lies a much larger clone, so this may be a sequencing read error. The chain employs TRBV4-1 and TRBJ2-1; 8 bases align to TRBD2. Germline V gene data show CDR1 as MGHRA and CDR2 as YSYEKL. The CDR3 runs 17 residues. The junction had 16 bases not matched to a gene; V was cut back by 6 bases and J by 6 bases. The CDR3 coding sequence is TGCGCCAGCAGTCGGAGAGCTGCGCGGGAGGCCTGCAATGAGCAGTTCTTC. It encodes CASSRRAAREACNEQFF.